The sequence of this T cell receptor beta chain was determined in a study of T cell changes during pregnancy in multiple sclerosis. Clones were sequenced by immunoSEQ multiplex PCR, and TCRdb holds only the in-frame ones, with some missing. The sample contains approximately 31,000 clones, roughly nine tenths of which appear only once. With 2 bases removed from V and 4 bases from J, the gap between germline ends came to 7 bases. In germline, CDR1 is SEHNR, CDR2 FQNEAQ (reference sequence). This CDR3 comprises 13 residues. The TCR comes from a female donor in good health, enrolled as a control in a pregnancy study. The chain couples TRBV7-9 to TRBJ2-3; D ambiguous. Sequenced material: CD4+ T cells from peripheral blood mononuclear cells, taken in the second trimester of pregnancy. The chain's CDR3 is CASSLFSADTQYF. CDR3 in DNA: TGTGCCAGCAGCTTATTCTCTGCAGATACGCAGTATTTT.